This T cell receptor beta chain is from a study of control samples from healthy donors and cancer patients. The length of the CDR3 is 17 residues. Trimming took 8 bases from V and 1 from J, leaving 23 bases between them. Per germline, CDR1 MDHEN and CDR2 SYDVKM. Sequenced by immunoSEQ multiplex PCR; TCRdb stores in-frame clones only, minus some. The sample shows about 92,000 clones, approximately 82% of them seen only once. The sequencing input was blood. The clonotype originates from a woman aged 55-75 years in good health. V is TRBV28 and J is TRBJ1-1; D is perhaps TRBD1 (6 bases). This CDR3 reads CASPSGVTGVTNTEAFF. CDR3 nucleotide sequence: TGTGCCAGCCCATCGGGGGTGACAGGTGTTACGAACACTGAAGCTTTCTTT.